This T cell receptor (beta chain) was obtained from a study of radiation and T cells in renal cell carcinoma. As for time point: blood 4 weeks post-SBRT, at nephrectomy. Regarding treatment: 15 Gy SBRT to primary tumor, nephrectomy 4 weeks later. The CDR3 spans 14 residues. Trimming stripped 5 bases from V and 1 base from J, with 10 bases between. Germline CDR1 and CDR2: KGHSH and LQKENI. TCRdb's copy holds only in-frame clones and misses some; the assay was immunoSEQ multiplex PCR. The profile shows around 170,000 clones, around 90% of them singletons. This specimen was blood, taken from a patient whose treatment included radiotherapy and nephrectomy. The sequence came from a woman in her 50s with renal cell carcinoma. This chain uses TRBV18 with TRBJ2-3; tentative D call: TRBD1 (6 bases). CDR3 bases: TGTGCCAGCTCATTGTCAGGGGGCACAGATACGCAGTATTTT. Translation gives CASSLSGGTDTQYF.